A single sample is the source of the 27 T cell receptor beta chains below, sequenced in a study of prognosis after radiotherapy for stage I lung cancer. Genomic DNA served as the source from which two-round multiplex PCR generated TCR beta CDR3 amplicons. TRBV and TRBJ genes each had their own specific primers in first-round PCR. TCRdb re-called the multiplex PCR reads through MiXCR, storing one row per CDR3 protein. This sample carries some 30,000 distinct CDR3 sequences, 40% to 60% of them seen once, and the ten largest clones take about 15%. The specimen was PBMCs, collected before or after stereotactic body radiation therapy (not recorded which). Receptors were obtained from a donor aged 50 or older with non-small cell lung cancer.

The V call is TRBV28, the J call TRBJ2-1; D possibly uses TRBD1 or TRBD2 (5 bases each). Looked up from germline, CDR1 is MDHEN and CDR2 is SYDVKM. The CDR3 sequence is 11 residues long. V lost 4 bases and J 10 bases, leaving 8 bases between the germline ends. DNA of the CDR3: TGTGCCAGCAGTTCCGGGGACGAGCAGTTCTTC. Translated: CASSSGDEQFF.

This clonotype was detected ten times or more. CDR3 nucleotides: TGTGCCAGTAGTAGGGTGCCAGGTCCCGGGGAGCTGTTTTTT. Encoded protein: CASSRVPGPGELFF. The V gene is TRBV19, the J gene TRBJ2-2; D gene unclear. This CDR3 is 14 amino acids long. The germline V and J ends were trimmed by 4 bases and 6 bases, with 12 bases remaining between them. CDR1 is LNHDA and CDR2 is SQIVND in the germline V gene (reference sequence).

This clonotype was detected many times. The chain links TRBV5-6 to TRBJ2-5; D is uncertain. Trimming pared 3 bases from V and 2 bases from J, leaving 11 bases between. CDR3 length: 14 residues. Germline V lookup: CDR1 SGHDT, CDR2 YYEEEE. The CDR3 loop is CASSSGSFQETQYF. CDR3 bases: TGTGCCAGCAGCTCCGGGTCATTTCAAGAGACCCAGTACTTC.

The CDR3, as DNA: TGTGCCACCAGTGATACAGACAGGGGTTTCATCAATGAGCAGTTCTTC. Residues: CATSDTDRGFINEQFF. The V and J genes are TRBV24-1 and TRBJ2-1, with 8 nucleotides matching TRBD1. This CDR3 comprises 16 residues. Losses at the gene ends were 3 bases for V and 6 bases for J; bases not matched to a gene: 9. CDR1 is KGHDR, CDR2 SFDVKD, per germline.

As regards this clonotype: The CDR3 end shows no conserved phenylalanine or tryptophan, and so a read error is likely. Because the CDR3's place on the DNA is in doubt, the DNA is left out and the CDR3 is given as listed by TCRdb. The V and J genes are TRBV28 and TRBJ2-7; the table gives TRBD1 as D, unverified against the DNA. The CDR3 spans 19 amino acids, including both terminal residues. CDR1 is MDHEN and CDR2 is SYDVKM in the germline V gene. CDR3 region: CASSIYLCSVRTGVYEQYL.

To note about this clonotype: The junction departs from germline at one end; a sequencing error may be responsible. The CDR3 reads CAIRGQGDGYGNTF. The CDR3 nucleotides read TGTGCCATCAGGGGGCAGGGGGACGGCTATGGCAACACCTTC. This chain links TRBV2 with TRBJ1-2; 8 nucleotides line up with TRBD1. The germline gives CDR1 SNHLY, CDR2 FYNNEI. The CDR3 length is 14 residues.

Comments on this clonotype: A far larger clone is only one base removed, so a read error is likely. This chain links TRBV6-8 with TRBJ2-7; D possibly corresponds to TRBD1 (5 bases). Germline V CDR1 and CDR2: MNHGY, SAAAGT. This CDR3 contains 13 residues. The CDR3 region is CAISLRQSYEQYF. The CDR3 DNA reads TGTGCCATCAGTCTACGACAGTCCTACGAGCAGTACTTC.

This clonotype was counted ten times or more. The gene calls are TRBV19 and TRBJ1-1, with D uncertain. Per germline, CDR1 LNHDA and CDR2 SQIVND (reference sequence). V was trimmed by 4 bases and J by 0 bases, leaving 6 bases between them. The CDR3 length is 13 residues. CDR3 coding DNA: TGTGCCAGTAGTAGGCAGTTGAACACTGAAGCTTTCTTT. Its protein product is CASSRQLNTEAFF.

This clonotype has only a few counts. The rearrangement uses TRBV7-9 and TRBJ2-5, with D tentatively TRBD1 or TRBD2 (5 bases each). The CDR3 has 12 amino acids. Trimming removed 5 bases at V and 5 bases at J, with 9 bases between. Germline V lookup: CDR1 SEHNR, CDR2 FQNEAQ (reference sequence). The CDR3 DNA follows: TGTGCCAGCAGCCCCTGGGGGGAGACCCAGTACTTC. This sequence encodes CASSPWGETQYF.

This clonotype was counted ten times or more. The rearrangement uses TRBV15 and TRBJ1-1, with TRBD1 identical over 7 bases. This CDR3 contains 14 residues. The germline gives CDR1 LNHNV, CDR2 YYDKDF (reference sequence). V gave up 2 bases and J gave up 6 bases; unmatched junction bases: 6. The CDR3 DNA sequence: TGTGCCACCAGCAGACCATCACAGGGGTCTGAAGCTTTCTTT. Translating gives CATSRPSQGSEAFF.

By sample share, this clonotype is medium-sized. V usage is TRBV30 and J usage is TRBJ1-5; 8 nucleotides line up with TRBD1. This CDR3 has 14 amino acids. In germline, CDR1 is GTSNPN, CDR2 SVGIG (reference sequence). V shed 2 bases, J shed 5 bases, and the junction held 5 bases outside the gene matches. The CDR3 spells CAWSRDRSDQPQHF. The CDR3 DNA is TGTGCCTGGAGTCGGGACAGGTCGGATCAGCCCCAGCATTTT.

This clonotype was counted at least ten times. The chain recombines TRBV30 with TRBJ1-1; D gene ambiguous. The CDR3 contains 14 residues. Germline V gives CDR1 GTSNPN, CDR2 SVGIG (reference sequence). V dropped 0 bases and J dropped 1 base, with 9 bases sitting between them. The CDR3 protein is CAWSVVPWNTEAFF. The CDR3 DNA sequence: TGTGCCTGGAGTGTGGTCCCATGGAACACTGAAGCTTTCTTT. The variable domain in full, with the rest retrieved from reference TRBV30 and TRBJ1-1, is SQTIHQWPATLVQPVGSPLSLECTVEGTSNPNLYWYRQAAGRGLQLLFYSVGIGQISSEVPQNLSASRPQDRQFILSSKKLLLSDSGFYLCAWSVVPWNTEAFFGQGTRLTVV.

V gene TRBV5-4 combines with J gene TRBJ1-1; no clear D. With 4 bases removed from V and 4 bases from J, the gap between germline ends came to 14 bases. The CDR3 has 14 residues. Germline-derived CDR1 and CDR2 are SGHNT and YYREEE (reference sequence). The CDR3 nucleotides read TGTGCCAGCAGCAATTCAGCGGGAAGCACTGAAGCTTTCTTT. Protein product: CASSNSAGSTEAFF.

This clonotype was recorded many times. J is TRBJ2-7 and V is TRBV28, with D possibly matching TRBD2 (6 bases). CDR3 length: 14 residues. Germline CDR1 and CDR2: MDHEN and SYDVKM. Trimming took off 7 bases at V and 1 base at J, with 14 bases between the two ends. As DNA, the CDR3 is TGTGCCAGCACCCTCGGGGGAAGTTCCTACGAGCAGTACTTC. Translated: CASTLGGSSYEQYF.

This clonotype was seen repeatedly, ten times or more. A read error may be the cause here, since a much bigger clone is one base away. This sequence joins TRBV30 and TRBJ2-1; TRBD2 matches at 12 bases. CDR1 GTSNPN and CDR2 SVGIG come from the germline V gene (reference sequence). The ends lost 0 bases at V and 12 bases at J; junction bases unmatched: 12. The CDR3 extends over 16 amino acids. This chain's CDR3 is CAWSVTSGRILHGQFF. The CDR3 DNA reads as TGTGCCTGGAGTGTAACTAGCGGGAGGATACTACATGGGCAGTTCTTC.

The V gene is TRBV18, the J gene TRBJ2-7; no clear D gene. The V end lost 4 bases, the J end lost 5 bases, and 15 bases lay between the germline ends. The CDR3 extends over 14 amino acids. The germline CDR1 and CDR2 sequences are KGHSH and LQKENI. CDR3 sequence: CASSLSARSHEQYF. The DNA of the CDR3 is TGTGCCAGCTCACTCTCAGCTCGGTCCCACGAGCAGTACTTC.

This clonotype was detected only once. The chain has TRBV5-1 and TRBJ2-1; the D call may be TRBD1 or TRBD2 (5 bases each). Trimming stripped 3 bases from V and 6 bases from J, with 10 bases between. Germline V lookup: CDR1 SGHRS, CDR2 YFSETQ. This CDR3 has 13 residues. The chain's CDR3 is CASSWDLGNEQFF. The CDR3 DNA sequence: TGCGCCAGCAGCTGGGACCTGGGCAATGAGCAGTTCTTC.

The chain uses TRBV20-1 and TRBJ2-1, with 9 bases matching TRBD1. Per the germline V gene, CDR1 is DFQATT and CDR2 is SNEGSKA (reference sequence). V gave up 3 bases and J gave up 6 bases; unmatched junction bases: 12. The length of the CDR3 is 16 residues. CDR3: CSARWGDRVLGNEQFF. CDR3 nucleotides: TGCAGTGCTAGGTGGGGGGACAGGGTGTTGGGCAATGAGCAGTTCTTC.

This clonotype was counted ten times or more. Here the CDR3 DNA reads TGCAGCGTGAGACAGGGGAGTCTATGGGGCTACACCTTC. This sequence encodes CSVRQGSLWGYTF. The V gene is TRBV29-1, the J gene TRBJ1-2; 8 bases are shared with TRBD1. With 6 bases clipped from V and 8 bases from J, the junction kept 11 bases outside the gene matches. Germline assignment: CDR1 SQVTM and CDR2 ANQGSEA. There are 13 residues in the CDR3.

This clonotype was detected a few times. A read error is possible here, since a much larger clone lies one base away. The chain links TRBV20-1 to TRBJ2-5; tentatively, D is TRBD2 (5 bases). CDR3 length equals 12 residues. Trimming shortened V by 6 bases and J by 10 bases, and 18 bases separated the two germline ends. Germline V gene data show CDR1 as DFQATT and CDR2 as SNEGSKA (reference sequence). CDR3 coding DNA: TGCAGTGCCCTGTACTGGTCCGGGAACCAGTACTTC. It encodes CSALYWSGNQYF.

This clonotype has at least ten counts. The rearrangement joins TRBV9 to TRBJ2-5; perhaps TRBD2 as D (6 bases). Germline loops: CDR1 SGDLS, CDR2 YYNGEE. The CDR3 contains 15 residues. Trimming left V 2 bases short and J 1 base short, with 12 bases between. The CDR3 here is CASSVETRVQETQYF. DNA of the CDR3: TGTGCCAGCAGCGTCGAGACTAGGGTCCAAGAGACCCAGTACTTC.

At least ten counts were recorded for this clonotype. The rearrangement joins TRBV9 to TRBJ1-2; D gene unclear. The germline V and J ends were trimmed by 0 bases and 8 bases, with 14 bases remaining between them. Germline V gene data show CDR1 as SGDLS and CDR2 as YYNGEE. This CDR3 has 14 amino acids. The CDR3 loop is CASSVEHGPGGYTF. The DNA for the CDR3 is TGTGCCAGCAGCGTAGAACACGGCCCGGGCGGCTACACCTTC.

At least ten counts were recorded for this clonotype. V gene TRBV20-1 combines with J gene TRBJ2-7; 9 bases agree with TRBD2. The J segment lost 3 bases and the V segment lost 1 base, leaving 7 bases of the junction unmatched. The CDR3 has 15 amino acids. Germline CDR1 is DFQATT and CDR2 is SNEGSKA (reference sequence). The CDR3 DNA is TGCAGTGCTAGAGTAGGGCTAGCGGGATTCTACGAGCAGTACTTC. Its protein product is CSARVGLAGFYEQYF.

This clonotype appeared many times. The CDR3 DNA follows: TGCAGTGCTAGCAGGGACAGGGGCAATAGCGAGCAGTACTTC. Protein sequence: CSASRDRGNSEQYF. The rearrangement uses TRBV20-1 and TRBJ2-7, with 10 bases aligning to TRBD1. V gave up 3 bases and J gave up 6 bases; unmatched junction bases: 8. From germline, CDR1 is DFQATT and CDR2 SNEGSKA (reference sequence). CDR3 length: 14 residues.

This clonotype was found many times. V and J are TRBV4-3 and TRBJ1-1, with D possibly TRBD1 on 5 matching bases. The CDR3 has 12 residues. Per germline, CDR1 LGHNA and CDR2 YSLEER. With 3 bases removed from V and 3 bases from J, the gap between germline ends came to 5 bases. The CDR3 DNA follows: TGCGCCAGCAGCCACAGGGACACTGAAGCTTTCTTT. Protein: CASSHRDTEAFF.

The chain is built from TRBV7-3 and TRBJ2-1, with D maybe TRBD2 (5 bases). This CDR3 contains 16 residues. Germline lookup yields CDR1 SGHTA and CDR2 FQGTGA. V lost 5 bases, J lost 9 bases, and 23 bases lay in between. The DNA of the CDR3 is TGTGCCAGCAGCCTTCCGATGAGCGTGAGGGTGGGTGAGCAGTTCTTC. Encoded protein: CASSLPMSVRVGEQFF.

The table lists this clonotype with a count of one. The junction departs from the called germline gene at one end, perhaps through a read error. The chain joins TRBV11-2 to TRBJ2-3; the match to TRBD2 covers 11 bases. This CDR3 is built from 15 residues. CDR1 is SGHAT, CDR2 FQNNGV, per germline. The CDR3, as DNA: TGTTCCAGCAGCCTCCATAGCGGGAGGGCGGATACGCAGTATTTT. As protein: CSSSLHSGRADTQYF.